These 17 T cell receptor beta chains were all obtained from the same sample, sequenced in a study of graft-versus-host responses after intestinal transplantation. These receptors are not linked to any known antigen. Repertoires were generated with immunoSEQ multiplex PCR, while TCRdb's copy carries only in-frame clones and drops some. The profile shows over 100,000 clones, 90% to 95% of them singletons. This specimen consisted of unstimulated CD4+ T cells sorted from spleen or lymph node cells, obtained before intestinal transplant. These receptors were obtained from a human donor who received an intestinal transplant.

In its sample, this clone was seen once. The chain combines TRBV25-1 with TRBJ1-3, with D hard to call. This CDR3 has 11 residues. Trimming took off 8 bases at V and 4 bases at J, with 6 bases between the two ends. From germline, CDR1 is MGHDK and CDR2 SYGVNS. The chain's CDR3 is CASGQGNTIYF. The CDR3 bases are TGTGCCAGCGGTCAGGGAAACACCATATATTTT.

This chain connects TRBV27 to TRBJ2-1; D is uncertain. Germline loops: CDR1 MNHEY, CDR2 SMNVEV (reference sequence). Trimming removed 3 bases from V and 10 bases from J, with 13 bases in between. The CDR3 covers 13 residues. The CDR3 nucleotides read TGTGCCAGCAGTTTCCTATTTAACTCAGAGCAGTTCTTC. Residues: CASSFLFNSEQFF.

The chain carries TRBV18 and TRBJ2-7, with TRBD1 identical over 11 bases. The CDR3 totals 15 residues. V lost 1 base, J lost 7 bases, and 6 bases stayed unmatched. CDR1 and CDR2 (germline): KGHSH, LQKENI. CDR3 DNA sequence: TGTGCCAGCTCACCACTGGGACAGGGGGAGAGAGAGCAGTACTTC. Amino acid sequence: CASSPLGQGEREQYF.

This chain joins TRBV27 and TRBJ1-3; weak D call: TRBD1 (5 bases). This CDR3 is built from 16 residues. Trimming left V 7 bases short and J 6 bases short, with 22 bases between. Germline assignment: CDR1 MNHEY and CDR2 SMNVEV (reference sequence). The CDR3 bases are TGTGCCAGCAACGAGACAGTGCATGGCGGGAAAAACACCATATATTTT. Translated: CASNETVHGGKNTIYF.

This clone appeared once. This chain joins TRBV27 and TRBJ2-7, with 13 bases identical to TRBD2. CDR3 size: 18 residues. Germline trimming cut 3 bases from V and 1 base from J; bases unmatched to any gene: 9. CDR1 is MNHEY, CDR2 SMNVEV, per germline (reference sequence). The CDR3 DNA is TGTGCCAGCAGTTTGCGGAAGGGGACTAGCGGGAAATCCTACGAGCAGTACTTC. This translates into CASSLRKGTSGKSYEQYF.

Points on this clone: The sample contains more than one DNA sequence encoding this CDR3. The rearrangement uses TRBV7-9 and TRBJ2-7; 7 bases line up with TRBD1. CDR1 is SEHNR, CDR2 FQNEAQ, per germline (reference sequence). V lost 1 base to trimming and J lost 2 bases; unmatched junction nucleotides: 2. This CDR3 region has 14 residues. Here the CDR3 reads CASSLGTGAYEQYF. CDR3 DNA: TGTGCCAGCAGCTTAGGGACAGGAGCCTACGAGCAGTACTTC.

The V and J genes are TRBV18 and TRBJ2-7; a weak D match, TRBD1 (6 bases). V was trimmed by 3 bases and J by 1 base, leaving 13 bases between them. Germline-derived CDR1 and CDR2 are KGHSH and LQKENI. CDR3 length equals 15 residues. CDR3 in DNA: TGTGCCAGCTCACCTCCAGGGGTAGGGTCCTACGAGCAGTACTTC. This encodes CASSPPGVGSYEQYF.

The V and J genes are TRBV4-2 and TRBJ2-7, with unresolved D. Trimming removed 1 base from V and 6 bases from J, with 10 bases in between. Germline V gene lookup returns CDR1 LGHNA and CDR2 YNFKEQ. The CDR3 spans 13 residues. CDR3 protein: CASSQAGWGEQYF. The CDR3 DNA follows: TGTGCCAGCAGCCAAGCTGGGTGGGGCGAGCAGTACTTC.

The CDR3 protein is CASSPGLLGFGYTF. The CDR3 DNA reads as TGTGCCAGCAGCCCGGGCCTTTTGGGCTTTGGCTACACCTTC. This chain connects TRBV5-5 to TRBJ1-2, with D hard to call. The ends were cut back, 4 bases at V and 7 bases at J, with 17 bases in the middle. The CDR3 totals 14 residues. Looked up from germline, CDR1 is SGHKS and CDR2 is YYEKEE (reference sequence).

The rearrangement links TRBV6-5 to TRBJ1-2; 8 nucleotides match TRBD1. This CDR3 has 14 residues. Germline values: CDR1 MNHEY, CDR2 SVGAGI. With 4 bases clipped from V and 7 bases from J, the junction kept 8 bases outside the gene matches. This CDR3 reads CASSSDRVLGGYTF. In DNA form, the CDR3 reads TGTGCCAGCAGTTCGGACAGGGTGCTGGGTGGCTACACCTTC.

This clone was found once. The CDR3: CASNVALSKYNEQFF. CDR3 bases: TGTGCCAGCAATGTAGCCCTAAGCAAATACAATGAGCAGTTCTTC. The rearrangement joins TRBV27 to TRBJ2-1; D not certain. Per the germline V gene, CDR1 is MNHEY and CDR2 is SMNVEV (reference sequence). Trimming removed 7 bases at V and 4 bases at J, with 17 bases between. The CDR3 sequence is 15 residues long.

This clone was seen only once. For the CDR3, the DNA is TGTGCCAGCAGTTCACTGGGGGCTTATAATGAGCAGTTCTTC. It codes for CASSSLGAYNEQFF. The chain combines TRBV27 with TRBJ2-1; D possibly corresponds to TRBD1 (6 bases). The germline V gene has CDR1 MNHEY and CDR2 SMNVEV (reference sequence). This CDR3 has 14 amino acids. The V gene lost 4 bases and the J gene lost 7 bases, with 14 bases spanning the gap.

Comments on this clone: Other DNA sequences from this sample encode an identical CDR3 as well. The genes are TRBV28 and TRBJ2-7; D gene uncertain. This CDR3 has 11 residues. V was cut by 2 bases and J by 2 bases, with 1 base left in between. Germline V gene lookup returns CDR1 MDHEN and CDR2 SYDVKM. CDR3 nucleotides: TGTGCCAGCAGTTTAACCTACGAGCAGTACTTC. Its protein is CASSLTYEQYF.

This rearrangement joins TRBV5-1 to TRBJ2-1; TRBD2 agrees at 10 bases. Per germline, CDR1 SGHRS and CDR2 YFSETQ. The CDR3 has 15 amino acids. Trimming cost V 5 bases and J 4 bases; bases outside gene matches: 6. In nucleotides, the CDR3 is TGCGCCAGCAGTCAAAGGACTAGCGGTTACAATGAGCAGTTCTTC. Translation gives CASSQRTSGYNEQFF.

V and J are TRBV18 and TRBJ2-5, with 9 bases identical to TRBD1. The CDR3 covers 17 residues. J lost 2 bases, V lost 3 bases, and 10 bases had no gene match. The germline V gene encodes CDR1 KGHSH and CDR2 LQKENI. CDR3 loop: CASSPSQGAMWQETQYF. The CDR3 DNA reads as TGTGCCAGCTCACCCTCACAGGGGGCGATGTGGCAAGAGACCCAGTACTTC.

The genes are TRBV4-1 and TRBJ2-2; 12 nucleotides match TRBD2. In germline, CDR1 is MGHRA, CDR2 YSYEKL. Trimming at V came to 0 bases and at J to 3 bases, leaving 11 bases not matched to a gene. CDR3 length: 20 residues. CDR3 coding DNA: TGCGCCAGCAGCCAAGATGAGGCTAGCGGGAGGGTCGGGGACACCGGGGAGCTGTTTTTT. Its protein is CASSQDEASGRVGDTGELFF.

In its sample, this clone was seen once. The chain joins TRBV2 to TRBJ1-1; 7 nucleotides line up with TRBD1. V lost 6 bases, J lost 6 bases, and 16 bases stayed unmatched. The CDR3 totals 16 residues. The germline V gene encodes CDR1 SNHLY and CDR2 FYNNEI. CDR3 residues: CASSRDSSIHVAEAFF. The CDR3 coding sequence is TGTGCCAGCAGCAGGGACAGCAGTATTCACGTGGCTGAAGCTTTCTTT. Complete variable domain (other parts from reference TRBV2 and TRBJ1-1): EPEVTQTPSHQVTQMGQEVILRCVPISNHLYFYWYRQILGQKVEFLVSFYNNEISEKSEIFDDQFSVERPDGSNFTLKIRSTKLEDSAMYFCASSRDSSIHVAEAFFGQGTRLTVV.